This T cell receptor (beta chain) was sequenced during a study of cytomegalovirus exposure and HLA in healthy donors. Study results and limitations: On later analysis, the bulk of CMV-associated TCR beta chains appeared to be HLA-restricted. Fewer than 200 TCR beta chains were listed as cytomegalovirus-associated.

This clone has just one count. Its antigen is undetermined. This CDR3 is built from 17 residues. CDR1 is SGHTA and CDR2 is FQGTGA in the germline V gene. Trimming stripped 5 bases from V and 0 bases from J, with 19 bases between. Whereas donors were nominally healthy upon sampling, unrecorded immune exposures were probable. PCR was performed using 60 Vbeta and 13 Jbeta primers. Measured with immunoSEQ multiplex PCR; TCRdb has only the in-frame clones, and not every one. The table has about 90,000 clones, over 50% seen once; the top ten hold 3.5% to 4.5%. Source material: PBMCs. The origin of this receptor is a man aged 30 to 45 in good health and CMV-seronegative. The V call is TRBV7-3, the J call TRBJ1-1; D call uncertain. CDR3 sequence (DNA): TGTGCCAGCAGCGCCGGGGTAACTCCCTCCCTGAACACTGAAGCTTTCTTT. Translating it yields CASSAGVTPSLNTEAFF.